The 8 T cell receptor beta chains in this list originate from one sample, sequenced in a study of T cell therapy after organ transplantation. Time point of the sample: 4-8 weeks after completion of therapy. Measured with immunoSEQ multiplex PCR; TCRdb has only the in-frame clones, and not every one. The table includes nearly 20,000 clones, around 85% detected once. Antigens for these TCRs are unknown. This specimen consisted of CD8+ T cells from blood, obtained after autologous CMV-specific T cell therapy. The source of these receptors is a human patient who had received a solid organ transplant and had CMV disease. Some T cells may be provided by the graft donor.

The chain is built from TRBV10-2 and TRBJ2-7; 7 bases fit TRBD1. V lost 9 bases and J lost 2; bases outside the gene matches: 7. The CDR3 totals 13 residues. Germline lookup yields CDR1 WSHSY and CDR2 SAAADI. The CDR3 region is CARAQGPTYEQYF. CDR3 DNA sequence: TGCGCCAGGGCACAGGGGCCCACCTACGAGCAGTACTTC.

This rearrangement joins TRBV7-9 to TRBJ2-3; TRBD1 aligns across 7 bases. Looked up from germline, CDR1 is SEHNR and CDR2 is FQNEAQ (reference sequence). J lost 1 base, V lost 0 bases, and 4 bases had no gene match. There are 16 residues in the CDR3. As DNA, the CDR3 is TGTGCCAGCAGCTTAGCGGTTGGGACAGGCACAGATACGCAGTATTTT. It codes for CASSLAVGTGTDTQYF.

The rearrangement links TRBV11-2 to TRBJ1-2; TRBD1 agrees at 7 bases. CDR3 length: 16 residues. The germline gives CDR1 SGHAT, CDR2 FQNNGV. V gave up 1 base and J gave up 3 bases; unmatched junction bases: 8. The CDR3 sequence is CASSLVPGQSYYGYTF. The DNA of the CDR3 is TGTGCCAGCAGCTTAGTCCCGGGACAGAGCTACTATGGCTACACCTTC.

The V call is TRBV5-5, the J call TRBJ2-3; 11 bases align to TRBD2. The germline V gene encodes CDR1 SGHKS and CDR2 YYEKEE (reference sequence). Losses at the gene ends were 3 bases for V and 3 bases for J; bases not matched to a gene: 12. CDR3 length equals 18 residues. The CDR3 reads CASSSASSGGWGTDTQYF. In nucleotides, the CDR3 is TGTGCCAGCAGCTCCGCATCTAGCGGGGGGTGGGGGACAGATACGCAGTATTTT.

The chain employs TRBV2 and TRBJ2-3; 8 nucleotides agree with TRBD2. With V trimmed by 8 bases and J by 3 bases, 4 bases remained unmatched. The germline V gene encodes CDR1 SNHLY and CDR2 FYNNEI. The CDR3 is 13 amino acids. CDR3 DNA: TGTGCCAGCCTCGCGGGAGGAACAGATACGCAGTATTTT. As protein: CASLAGGTDTQYF. The full variable domain, rest sourced from reference TRBV2 and TRBJ2-3, is EPEVTQTPSHQVTQMGQEVILRCVPISNHLYFYWYRQILGQKVEFLVSFYNNEISEKSEIFDDQFSVERPDGSNFTLKIRSTKLEDSAMYFCASLAGGTDTQYFGPGTRLTVL.

The chain carries TRBV6-1 and TRBJ2-7; D uncertain. Germline V gene data show CDR1 as MNHNS and CDR2 as SASEGT. The CDR3 runs to 11 residues. The germline V and J ends were trimmed by 6 bases and 3 bases, with 6 bases remaining between them. CDR3 amino acids: CASRNSYEQYF. The CDR3 DNA is TGTGCCAGCAGAAACAGCTACGAGCAGTACTTC.

The rearrangement uses TRBV10-3 and TRBJ2-1; 7 positions match TRBD2. With V trimmed by 4 bases and J by 3 bases, 6 bases remained unmatched. The CDR3 spans 15 residues. Germline V gene lookup returns CDR1 ENHRY and CDR2 SYGVKD. The CDR3 region has the DNA TGTGCCATCAGTGTACGGGGGGATTACTACAATGAGCAGTTCTTC. Protein sequence: CAISVRGDYYNEQFF.

This clone has a single count. The gene calls are TRBV7-9 and TRBJ2-6, with 8 bases matching TRBD1. J gave up 2 bases and V 10 bases, and 4 bases lay outside the gene matches. The CDR3 runs 14 residues. Germline V gene lookup returns CDR1 SEHNR and CDR2 FQNEAQ (reference sequence). As DNA, the CDR3 is TGTGCCAACCAGGGGGCCACTGGGGCCAACGTCCTGACTTTC. Translating it yields CANQGATGANVLTF.